This entry concerns a single TCR beta chain. Following RNA extraction, reverse transcription yielded cDNA that acted as the sequencing template. Only in-frame clones appear in the TCRdb table, and some are missing; sequencing was by immunoSEQ multiplex PCR. The sample shows around 270,000 clones, 58% of them seen only once. Noted treatment: oral pan-JAK inhibitor, 5-10 mg twice daily. The data stem from a study of CD8+ T cells in alopecia areata. The CDR3 covers 15 residues. Trimming pared 1 base from V and 3 bases from J, leaving 10 bases between. Looked up from germline, CDR1 is SGHDT and CDR2 is YYEEEE.

The TCR originated in a human donor with alopecia areata. Sequences were derived from CD4+ T cells sorted from blood, sampled at week 24, from a patient treated with tofacitinib. The J gene is TRBJ2-2, the V gene TRBV5-6; possibly TRBD2 for D (6 bases). CDR3 loop: CASSLTGVHTGELFF. The CDR3 DNA sequence: TGTGCCAGCAGCTTGACGGGAGTGCACACCGGGGAGCTGTTTTTT.